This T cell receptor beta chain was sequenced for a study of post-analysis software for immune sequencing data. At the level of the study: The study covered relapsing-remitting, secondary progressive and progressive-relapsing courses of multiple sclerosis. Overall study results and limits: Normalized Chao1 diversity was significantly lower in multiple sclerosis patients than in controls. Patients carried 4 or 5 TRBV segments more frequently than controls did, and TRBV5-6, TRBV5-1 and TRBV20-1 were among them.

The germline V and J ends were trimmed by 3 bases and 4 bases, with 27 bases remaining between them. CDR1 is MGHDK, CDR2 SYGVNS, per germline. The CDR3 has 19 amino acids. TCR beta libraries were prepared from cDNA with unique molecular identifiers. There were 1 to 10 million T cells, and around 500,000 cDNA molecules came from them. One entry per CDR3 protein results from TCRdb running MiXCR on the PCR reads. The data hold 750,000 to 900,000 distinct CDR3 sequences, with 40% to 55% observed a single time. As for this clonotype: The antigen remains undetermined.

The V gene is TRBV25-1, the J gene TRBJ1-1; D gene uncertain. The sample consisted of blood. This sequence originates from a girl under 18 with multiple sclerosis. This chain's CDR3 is CASSDTGLGRSRRSTEAFF. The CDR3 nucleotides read TGTGCCAGCAGTGATACTGGGCTTGGCCGTTCCCGTCGTAGCACTGAAGCTTTCTTT.